One and the same sample provided the 21 T cell receptor beta chains below, sequenced in a study of cytomegalovirus exposure and HLA in healthy donors. The PCR ran on 60 Vbeta and 13 Jbeta primers. Some clones are missing from TCRdb's copy, which holds only in-frame ones; the method was immunoSEQ multiplex PCR. Of about 160,000 clones listed, under 90% are singletons. Sequencing was carried out using PBMCs. The receptors were gathered from a man younger than 45 in good health and CMV-seronegative.

V and J are TRBV5-5 and TRBJ1-5; D gene ambiguous. Germline CDR1 is SGHKS and CDR2 is YYEKEE (reference sequence). Trimming removed 4 bases from V and 2 bases from J, with 13 bases in between. The CDR3 totals 15 residues. As DNA, the CDR3 is TGTGCCAGCAGCCAGGAGGGATGGGGCAATCAGCCCCAGCATTTT. It specifies CASSQEGWGNQPQHF.

This clone was picked up one time. The chain carries TRBV7-9 and TRBJ2-2; no definite D call. This CDR3 region has 14 residues. V was clipped by 5 bases and J by 0 bases, with 7 bases between them. The germline CDR1 and CDR2 sequences are SEHNR and FQNEAQ (reference sequence). The CDR3 region has the DNA TGTGCCAGCAGCCCGAGCCCGAACACCGGGGAGCTGTTTTTT. Its protein product is CASSPSPNTGELFF.

The chain links TRBV6-1 to TRBJ2-5; 10 bases map to TRBD2. The V gene's germline CDR1 is MNHNS and CDR2 SASEGT. V dropped 5 bases and J dropped 5; count of bases not matched to a gene: 8. This CDR3 is 15 amino acids long. The CDR3 DNA is TGTGCCAGCAGTAGCGGGAGGGCCCCTGGTGAGACCCAGTACTTC. Amino acids: CASSSGRAPGETQYF.

The rearrangement uses TRBV9 and TRBJ2-1; 11 positions agree with TRBD1. The CDR3 has 14 amino acids. With 4 bases clipped from V and 8 bases from J, the junction kept 5 bases outside the gene matches. Per the germline V gene, CDR1 is SGDLS and CDR2 is YYNGEE. CDR3 sequence (DNA): TGTGCCAGCAGCAAGGGACAGGGGGTGGATGAGCAGTTCTTC. Translating it yields CASSKGQGVDEQFF.

The V call is TRBV25-1, the J call TRBJ2-4; TRBD1 agrees at 8 bases. After removal of 3 bases from V and 6 bases from J, the junction contained 4 bases not matched to a gene. Per the germline V gene, CDR1 is MGHDK and CDR2 is SYGVNS. This CDR3 region has 14 residues. Here the CDR3 DNA reads TGTGCCAGCAGTGATCCCGACAGGGGAAACATTCAGTACTTC. Translating gives CASSDPDRGNIQYF.

The gene calls are TRBV7-9 and TRBJ2-7, with D unresolved. In germline, CDR1 is SEHNR, CDR2 FQNEAQ (reference sequence). The V end lost 1 base, the J end lost 4 bases, and 8 bases lay between the germline ends. The CDR3 extends over 13 amino acids. CDR3 sequence: CASSLEKEYEQYF. The CDR3 nucleotides are TGTGCCAGCAGCTTAGAGAAGGAGTACGAGCAGTACTTC.

In DNA, the CDR3 is TGTGCCAGCGGCCTGGGGGGTCTGGATACGCAGTATTTT. The encoded protein is CASGLGGLDTQYF. J is TRBJ2-3 and V is TRBV11-3; possibly TRBD2 for D (6 bases). Germline CDR1 reads SGHNT; CDR2 reads YENEEA. V lost 8 bases to trimming and J lost 6 bases, with 15 bases between them. The CDR3 runs 13 residues.

The chain joins TRBV5-8 to TRBJ1-5, with D possibly TRBD1 on 6 matching bases. The CDR3 totals 16 residues. From germline, CDR1 is SGHTS and CDR2 YDEGEE. V lost 2 bases, J lost 2 bases, and 14 bases lay in between. The CDR3 DNA follows: TGTGCCAGCAGCTTCCACAGGGACGAGGGCAATCAGCCCCAGCATTTT. This gives the protein CASSFHRDEGNQPQHF.

The chain carries TRBV6-6 and TRBJ2-7; 9 bases match TRBD2. With V trimmed by 2 bases and J by 6 bases, 8 bases remained unmatched. The CDR3 is 15 residues long. Germline V gene data show CDR1 as MNHNY and CDR2 as SVGAGI (reference sequence). CDR3 sequence reads: CASSYPSGKGREQYF. The DNA of the CDR3 is TGTGCCAGCAGTTACCCTAGCGGGAAGGGGCGCGAGCAGTACTTC.

This chain links TRBV9 with TRBJ2-3, with 8 bases matching TRBD2. J gave up 5 bases and V 3 bases, and 14 bases lay outside the gene matches. Germline CDR1 SGDLS, CDR2 YYNGEE. The CDR3 contains 17 residues. The DNA for the CDR3 is TGTGCCAGCAGCGGAGCCCCAGCGGGGGCCGGAGGAGATACGCAGTATTTT. Translation: CASSGAPAGAGGDTQYF.

The CDR3 loop is CASSSRVAGLSYEQYF. The CDR3 region has the DNA TGTGCCAGCAGCTCCCGGGTAGCGGGCCTCTCCTACGAGCAGTACTTC. The chain combines TRBV11-2 with TRBJ2-7, with 7 positions matching TRBD2. V dropped 4 bases and J dropped 0; count of bases not matched to a gene: 9. The CDR3 consists of 16 residues. Germline V CDR1 and CDR2: SGHAT, FQNNGV. Looking up the rest from reference TRBV11-2 and TRBJ2-7 gives the full variable domain: EAGVAQSPRYKIIEKRQSVAFWCNPISGHATLYWYQQILGQGPKLLIQFQNNGVVDDSQLPKDRFSAERLKGVDSTLKIQPAKLEDSAVYLCASSSRVAGLSYEQYFGPGTRLTVT.

The V call is TRBV29-1, the J call TRBJ2-6; D is ambiguous. Germline V gives CDR1 SQVTM, CDR2 ANQGSEA. There are 13 residues in the CDR3. V was trimmed by 5 bases and J by 0 bases, leaving 5 bases between them. The CDR3, as DNA: TGCAGCGTTTCATCCTCTGGGGCCAACGTCCTGACTTTC. The encoded protein is CSVSSSGANVLTF.

A word on this clone: Other DNA sequences in this specimen translate into the identical CDR3. The V gene is TRBV30, the J gene TRBJ1-2; D is unclear. V was shortened by 3 bases and J by 8 bases, with 13 bases between the two germline ends. CDR1 is GTSNPN, CDR2 SVGIG, per germline (reference sequence). The CDR3 runs to 12 residues. CDR3 bases: TGTGCCTGGAGCGATCGGAGGGAGGGCTACACCTTC. It is translated as CAWSDRREGYTF.

The V call is TRBV11-2, the J call TRBJ1-1, with D tentatively TRBD1 (6 bases). The V gene's germline CDR1 is SGHAT and CDR2 FQNNGV. Trimming removed 4 bases at V and 4 bases at J, with 16 bases between. CDR3 size: 15 residues. CDR3 DNA sequence: TGTGCCAGCAGCTCGCTCATCAGGGGTAGCACTGAAGCTTTCTTT. Amino acids: CASSSLIRGSTEAFF.

The chain joins TRBV5-4 to TRBJ2-7; TRBD1 agrees at 9 bases. Germline V lookup: CDR1 SGHNT, CDR2 YYREEE (reference sequence). The CDR3 loop spans 14 amino acids. Unmatched junction bases numbered 5, after V lost 4 bases and J lost 3 bases. Here the CDR3 DNA reads TGTGCCAGCAGCCCCGGGACAGGGCTCTACGAGCAGTACTTC. Amino acids: CASSPGTGLYEQYF.

The V and J genes are TRBV28 and TRBJ2-7; possible D gene TRBD2, 5 bases. The germline V gene has CDR1 MDHEN and CDR2 SYDVKM. The V end lost 3 bases, the J end lost 0 bases, and 12 bases lay between the germline ends. The CDR3 extends over 15 amino acids. CDR3 DNA sequence: TGTGCCAGCAGTTTGGACTTCTGGGGCTCCTACGAGCAGTACTTC. Protein: CASSLDFWGSYEQYF.

This clone has only one observation. The chain employs TRBV2 and TRBJ1-1; the D gene is possibly TRBD1 (5 bases). The germline gives CDR1 SNHLY, CDR2 FYNNEI. V lost 10 bases to trimming and J lost 4 bases, with 16 bases between them. The CDR3 is made up of 13 amino acids. This CDR3 reads CATLVLQATEAFF. In DNA, the CDR3 is TGTGCCACCCTGGTTCTACAGGCCACTGAAGCTTTCTTT.

The chain recombines TRBV25-1 with TRBJ1-2, with unresolved D. Trimming removed 1 base at V and 4 bases at J, with 4 bases between. The CDR3 covers 12 residues. Germline V lookup: CDR1 MGHDK, CDR2 SYGVNS. CDR3 protein: CASSESIYGYTF. The CDR3 coding sequence is TGTGCCAGCAGTGAATCAATCTATGGCTACACCTTC.

Sample share makes this clone medium-sized. The chain links TRBV7-3 to TRBJ2-7; a weak D match, TRBD1 (6 bases). The CDR3 is made up of 16 amino acids. CDR1 is SGHTA, CDR2 FQGTGA, per germline. Trimming cost V 5 bases and J 4 bases, with 21 bases left between them. CDR3 sequence (DNA): TGTGCCAGCAGCCCCCTGGGACATCTCACCCCATACGAGCAGTACTTC. Translated: CASSPLGHLTPYEQYF.

The V gene is TRBV27, the J gene TRBJ2-1, with 10 bases fitting TRBD2. CDR3 length equals 17 residues. CDR1 is MNHEY and CDR2 is SMNVEV in the germline V gene (reference sequence). The trim removed 2 bases at V and 3 bases at J, leaving 7 bases unmatched. The CDR3 reads CASSLLAGDSFYNEQFF. The CDR3 DNA reads as TGTGCCAGCAGTTTACTAGCGGGAGATAGTTTCTACAATGAGCAGTTCTTC.

The rearrangement uses TRBV27 and TRBJ2-1, with 8 nucleotides matching TRBD2. Germline values: CDR1 MNHEY, CDR2 SMNVEV (reference sequence). Trimming removed 5 bases from V and 4 bases from J; junction bases left unmatched: 7. This CDR3 has 15 amino acids. The CDR3 DNA follows: TGTGCCAGCAGTCCAACTAGCGGACTTTACAATGAGCAGTTCTTC. Encoded protein: CASSPTSGLYNEQFF.